Listed below are T cell receptor beta chains from one sample, sequenced in a study of blood T cells in healthy people across ages. One entry per CDR3 protein, called by TCRdb with MiXCR from the 5' RACE reads. The top ten clones hold about 7.7% of a sample with 1.5 million to 2 million distinct CDR3 sequences, roughly 30% of them seen once. Sequenced sample: blood. Receptors were obtained from a woman aged 30 to 39 in good health. CDR3s include the opening cysteine and the closing phenylalanine or tryptophan. D genes are given only for firm matches. The size of a clone is reported for some rows only, either as once, few or many, or as a class for expanded clones.

12	.	TRBV3-1	few	TRBJ1-4	CASSQTEGKLFF	TGTGCCAGCAGCCAGACGGAGGGAAAACTGTTTTTT
17	TRBD2	TRBV5-1	many	TRBJ2-7	CASSLAGAGGNLYEQYF	TGCGCCAGCAGCTTGGCCGGAGCCGGGGGGAACCTTTACGAGCAGTACTTC
14	.	TRBV3-1	.	TRBJ2-4	CASRDRGLGDIQYF	TGTGCCAGCAGGGACAGAGGGTTAGGGGACATTCAGTACTTC
18	.	TRBV4-3	.	TRBJ1-1	CASSQDEAGGPGNTEAFF	TGCGCCAGCAGCCAAGATGAGGCAGGAGGCCCGGGGAACACTGAAGCTTTCTTT
15	.	TRBV5-1	few	TRBJ2-7	CASSLTASNPREQYF	TGCGCCAGCAGCCTAACTGCGAGCAACCCTCGGGAGCAGTACTTC
16	TRBD1	TRBV20-1	.	TRBJ1-4	CSTRDPTGRRNEKLFF	TGCAGTACTAGAGACCCGACAGGGAGAAGGAATGAAAAACTGTTTTTT
14	TRBD1	TRBV7-2	many	TRBJ1-1	CASSSQGASTEAFF	TGTGCCAGCAGCTCTCAGGGGGCGAGCACTGAAGCTTTCTTT
15	TRBD2	TRBV29-1	few	TRBJ2-7	CSVEAGGTSGYEQYF	TGCAGCGTTGAAGCAGGTGGGACTAGCGGATACGAGCAGTACTTC
14	TRBD2	TRBV20-1	many	TRBJ2-3	CSAESGGVTDTQYF	TGCAGTGCCGAAAGCGGGGGGGTCACAGATACGCAGTATTTT
15	.	TRBV12-3/TRBV12-4	.	TRBJ2-1	CASSFWGGPSHEQFF	TGTGCCAGCAGTTTTTGGGGGGGGCCCAGCCATGAGCAGTTCTTC
15	.	TRBV5-1	few	TRBJ2-7	CASSLISGGPHEQYF	TGCGCCAGCAGCTTGATTTCCGGGGGCCCCCACGAGCAGTACTTC
14	TRBD2	TRBV20-1	many	TRBJ2-7	CSARQRGLSYEQYF	TGCAGTGCTAGACAGCGGGGGCTTAGCTACGAGCAGTACTTC
14	TRBD2	TRBV3-1	few	TRBJ2-1	CASSHRTSGNEQFF	TGTGCCAGCAGCCACAGGACTAGCGGGAATGAGCAGTTCTTC
12	.	TRBV20-1	.	TRBJ2-3	CSASVRTDTQYF	TGCAGTGCCAGTGTAAGGACAGATACGCAGTATTTT
14	.	TRBV12-3/TRBV12-4	.	TRBJ2-7	CASNDQGGYYKQYF	TGTGCCAGCAACGACCAGGGGGGCTACTACAAGCAGTACTTC
14	.	TRBV3-1	many	TRBJ2-7	CASSQDPNSYEQYF	TGTGCCAGCAGCCAAGACCCCAACAGCTACGAGCAGTACTTC
15	TRBD2	TRBV6-5	.	TRBJ2-1	CASTYELAGVNEQFF	TGTGCCAGCACCTACGAGCTAGCGGGAGTGAACGAGCAGTTCTTC
16	TRBD1	TRBV7-9	many	TRBJ1-2	CASSLMGATGWNGYTF	TGTGCCAGCAGCTTAATGGGGGCGACAGGGTGGAATGGCTACACCTTC
15	TRBD1	TRBV6-5	.	TRBJ2-1	CATKRGQGSYNEQFF	TGTGCCACTAAACGGGGACAGGGCTCCTACAATGAGCAGTTCTTC
16	.	TRBV12-3/TRBV12-4	.	TRBJ2-2	CASMGREGPGTGELFF	TGTGCCAGCATGGGGCGCGAAGGACCCGGCACCGGGGAGCTGTTTTTT
17	TRBD2	TRBV30	.	TRBJ2-7	CAWSMPGLAKSSYEQYF	TGTGCCTGGAGTATGCCGGGACTAGCGAAAAGCTCCTACGAGCAGTACTTC
15	TRBD1	TRBV5-5	few	TRBJ1-2	CASTPQQGALYGYTF	TGTGCCAGCACCCCCCAACAGGGGGCTCTATATGGCTACACCTTC
15	TRBD2	TRBV2	.	TRBJ2-7	CASSDPGLVFNEQYF	TGTGCCAGCAGTGACCCCGGACTAGTCTTCAATGAGCAGTACTTC
13	.	TRBV29-1	.	TRBJ1-2	CSVGPQGGSGYTF	TGCAGCGTTGGGCCCCAAGGGGGGAGTGGCTACACCTTC
17	TRBD2	TRBV20-1	.	TRBJ2-3	CSARDLFLAGPTDTQYF	TGCAGTGCTAGAGATCTCTTCCTAGCGGGACCCACAGATACGCAGTATTTT
18	TRBD2	TRBV5-1	few	TRBJ2-3	CASSLGGTSGSLTDTQYF	TGCGCCAGCAGCTTGGGCGGGACTAGCGGGAGCCTGACAGATACGCAGTATTTT
14	.	TRBV10-3	.	TRBJ1-2	CAISESPGIYGHTF	TGTGCCATCAGTGAGTCTCCGGGAATCTATGGCCACACCTTC
14	.	TRBV7-2	few	TRBJ1-6	CASSMPGINSPLHF	TGTGCCAGCAGCATGCCGGGCATTAATTCACCCCTCCACTTT
15	.	TRBV24-1	.	TRBJ2-3	CATSDAGTTRDTQYF	TGTGCCACCAGTGATGCCGGGACAACCAGAGATACGCAGTATTTT
15	.	TRBV19	.	TRBJ1-1	CASTERGARGTEAFF	TGTGCCAGTACTGAAAGGGGGGCGAGAGGTACTGAAGCTTTCTTT
14	.	TRBV25-1	few	TRBJ2-3	CASSWSSVGDTQYF	TGTGCCAGCAGTTGGTCTAGCGTGGGAGATACGCAGTATTTT
17	TRBD2	TRBV15	few	TRBJ2-3	CATSRDRAGGRTDTQYF	TGTGCCACCAGCAGAGATAGGGCGGGGGGTCGCACAGATACGCAGTATTTT
15	.	TRBV28	few	TRBJ2-4	CASSSPGQPKNIQYF	TGTGCCAGCAGTTCCCCGGGGCAGCCAAAAAACATTCAGTACTTC
16	.	TRBV4-1	few	TRBJ2-3	CASSQDVARRTDTQYF	TGCGCCAGCAGCCAAGATGTTGCTCGGCGCACAGATACGCAGTATTTT
13	.	TRBV7-2	few	TRBJ1-2	CASSQNEGDGYTF	TGTGCCAGCAGCCAAAACGAGGGTGACGGCTACACCTTC
13	.	TRBV7-2	.	TRBJ2-1	CASSLEATNEQFF	TGTGCCAGCAGCTTAGAAGCTACCAATGAGCAGTTCTTC
14	.	TRBV30	few	TRBJ2-2	CAWKAGVNTGELFF	TGTGCCTGGAAGGCAGGGGTGAACACCGGGGAGCTGTTTTTT
16	.	TRBV2	few	TRBJ1-2	CASTLDPGLVVDGYTF	TGTGCCAGCACCCTGGATCCGGGCCTAGTTGTTGATGGCTACACCTTC
16	.	TRBV5-5	few	TRBJ2-3	CASSLAADWGTDTQYF	TGTGCCAGCAGCTTGGCGGCGGATTGGGGCACAGATACGCAGTATTTT
15	TRBD2	TRBV29-1	many	TRBJ2-1	CSCWARTSGGNEQFF	TGCAGCTGTTGGGCCCGGACTAGCGGGGGCAATGAGCAGTTCTTC
13	.	TRBV10-3	many	TRBJ2-5	CAISAGGQETQYF	TGTGCCATCAGTGCGGGCGGCCAAGAGACCCAGTACTTC
13	.	TRBV4-3	.	TRBJ1-2	CAGSQEAFYGYTF	TGCGCCGGCAGCCAAGAAGCATTCTATGGCTACACCTTC
15	TRBD1	TRBV3-1	.	TRBJ1-6	CASEQGGLLNSPLHF	TGTGCCAGCGAGCAGGGGGGTCTCCTTAATTCACCCCTCCACTTT
15	.	TRBV20-1	few	TRBJ2-2	CSARERLTNTGELFF	TGCAGTGCTAGAGAGCGGCTGACGAACACCGGGGAGCTGTTTTTT
12	.	TRBV6-6	few	TRBJ1-2	CASKGAGYGYTF	TGTGCCAGCAAGGGCGCAGGCTATGGCTACACCTTC
16	TRBD2	TRBV9	many	TRBJ2-7	CASSGGGSGRAHEQYF	TGTGCCAGCAGCGGCGGAGGAAGCGGGAGGGCCCACGAGCAGTACTTC
15	.	TRBV7-2	few	TRBJ1-1	CASSNISPRDTEAFF	TGTGCCAGCAGCAATATATCTCCTCGGGACACTGAAGCTTTCTTT
14	.	TRBV30	few	TRBJ1-4	CAHPVGAGQEKLFF	TGTGCCCACCCGGTGGGAGCAGGGCAGGAAAAACTGTTTTTT
13	.	TRBV29-1	few	TRBJ2-1	CSVTESSYNEQFF	TGCAGCGTCACAGAGAGCTCCTACAATGAGCAGTTCTTC